What follows are 4 T cell receptor beta chains derived from one specimen sequenced in a study of T-cell memory formation after mild COVID-19. TCRdb re-analysed the 5' RACE reads in MiXCR, keeping a single row per CDR3 protein. The sample yields 350,000 to 500,000 distinct CDR3 sequences, approximately 19% seen once. Material: PBMCs or a T cell subset sorted from them (not recorded which). Receptor source: a man aged 18 to 29 who had mild COVID-19 (a few samples of this study predate the infection). Cell type and time point are not known.

This clonotype was seen a few times. This chain uses TRBV20-1 with TRBJ2-1; D is possibly TRBD2 (5 bases). V was pared by 3 bases and J by 0 bases, with 15 bases between. Germline CDR1 DFQATT, CDR2 SNEGSKA (reference sequence). The CDR3 consists of 16 residues. The CDR3 DNA reads TGCAGTGCTAGTAGACCTAAGCGGATCTCCTACAATGAGCAGTTCTTC. Amino acid sequence: CSASRPKRISYNEQFF.

This clonotype was seen ten or more times. The CDR3 region has the DNA TGTGCCAGCAGTGACTCCGCTGGCGGGGGAAACAATGAGCAGTTCTTC. Residues: CASSDSAGGGNNEQFF. The genes are TRBV6-4 and TRBJ2-1; 7 bases match TRBD2. V was clipped by 0 bases and J by 5 bases; unmatched bases: 7. The germline V gene has CDR1 MRHNA and CDR2 SNTAGT. The CDR3 is 16 residues long.

V usage is TRBV7-2 and J usage is TRBJ2-7; TRBD2 agrees at 12 bases. The CDR3 is 13 residues long. From germline, CDR1 is SGHTA and CDR2 FQGNSA. V lost 5 bases and J lost 6; bases outside the gene matches: 2. This chain's CDR3 is CASSPGLAGEQYV. CDR3 in DNA: TGTGCCAGCAGCCCGGGACTAGCGGGCGAGCAGTACGTC.

In its sample, this clonotype was seen a few times. The chain links TRBV4-2 to TRBJ1-5; TRBD1 might be the D (5 bases). Germline-derived CDR1 and CDR2 are LGHNA and YNFKEQ. V lost 3 bases to trimming and J lost 7 bases, with 16 bases between them. The CDR3 loop spans 15 amino acids. The CDR3 loop reads CASSHGAGTGQPQHF. DNA of the CDR3: TGTGCCAGCAGCCACGGAGCCGGGACCGGCCAGCCCCAGCATTTT.